This T cell receptor beta chain was sequenced for a study of T cells after yellow fever vaccination. About the study: Researchers used SMART-Seq v4 Ultra Low Input to prepare fractions that had low cell numbers. Whole-study findings and limits: Weaker, the secondary response peaked sooner, at day 5 versus 15. Abundant contaminating clonotypes from the bulk population could appear in FACS-sorted repertoires. Post-booster repertoires contained most primary-vaccination clones again (96% CD4, 88% CD8).

TCRdb processed the 5' RACE reads anew with MiXCR; each CDR3 protein has one entry. The data hold 620,000 or so distinct CDR3 sequences, with 9% to 15% observed a single time. On this clonotype itself: Its target is unknown.

Here the sequenced sample was PBMCs, taken on the day of the yellow fever booster vaccination. The sequence came from a man between 25 and 39 years old who received the YFV17D yellow fever vaccine.

CDR3 sequence (DNA): TGCGCCAGCAGCTTGTCGGAACTTCAAGAGACCCAGTACTTC. Protein: CASSLSELQETQYF. The rearrangement joins TRBV5-1 to TRBJ2-5, with D uncertain. The CDR3 runs to 14 residues. The germline V gene encodes CDR1 SGHRS and CDR2 YFSETQ. V lost 1 base, J lost 2 bases, and 9 bases lay in between.